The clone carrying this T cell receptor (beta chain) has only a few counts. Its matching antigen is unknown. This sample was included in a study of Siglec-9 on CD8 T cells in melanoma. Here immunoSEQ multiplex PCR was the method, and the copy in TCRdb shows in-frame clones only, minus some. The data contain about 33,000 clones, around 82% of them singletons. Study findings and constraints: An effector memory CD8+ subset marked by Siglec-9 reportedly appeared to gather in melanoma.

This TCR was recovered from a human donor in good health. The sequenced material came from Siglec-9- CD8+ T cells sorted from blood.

CDR3 loop: CASRSTIHGNTEAFF. CDR3 nucleotides: TGTGCCAGTAGATCGACAATTCACGGGAACACTGAAGCTTTCTTT. V is TRBV19 and J is TRBJ1-1, with D unclear. Looked up from germline, CDR1 is LNHDA and CDR2 is SQIVND (reference sequence). The V and J ends lost 6 bases and 1 base respectively, with 15 bases between them. The CDR3 covers 15 residues.